The following is a TCR beta chain sequence with its context. The authors' processing: Estimates of nucleated cell counts were drawn from the amplification of reference gene primers. The table came from immunoSEQ multiplex PCR; TCRdb's copy has only in-frame clones and leaves some out. V and J calls plus clone size are reproduced from that table; the DNA served to infer D and trimming. The sample records approximately 220,000 clones, 70% to 90% being singletons. The CDR3 runs 18 residues. The V gene's germline CDR1 is LGHDT and CDR2 YNNKEL (reference sequence). Trimming cost V 3 bases and J 16 bases; bases outside gene matches: 22. These data belong to a study of blood T cell repertoires in COVID-19. Study information: Whether acute or convalescent, the COVID-19 samples came from the United States, Italy and Spain. The analysed material was cDNA or gDNA that came from T cells, B-cell-depleted T cells, or PBMCs.

The rearrangement joins TRBV3-1 (or the pseudogene TRBV3-2) to TRBJ2-1; 12 bases fit TRBD2. Material: peripheral blood. The TCR comes from a man over 45 who had recovered from COVID-19. The CDR3 loop reads CASSQYSGAVHPGLAGFF. The CDR3 region has the DNA TGTGCCAGCAGCCAGTATTCCGGGGCTGTTCATCCGGGACTAGCGGGTTTCTTC.